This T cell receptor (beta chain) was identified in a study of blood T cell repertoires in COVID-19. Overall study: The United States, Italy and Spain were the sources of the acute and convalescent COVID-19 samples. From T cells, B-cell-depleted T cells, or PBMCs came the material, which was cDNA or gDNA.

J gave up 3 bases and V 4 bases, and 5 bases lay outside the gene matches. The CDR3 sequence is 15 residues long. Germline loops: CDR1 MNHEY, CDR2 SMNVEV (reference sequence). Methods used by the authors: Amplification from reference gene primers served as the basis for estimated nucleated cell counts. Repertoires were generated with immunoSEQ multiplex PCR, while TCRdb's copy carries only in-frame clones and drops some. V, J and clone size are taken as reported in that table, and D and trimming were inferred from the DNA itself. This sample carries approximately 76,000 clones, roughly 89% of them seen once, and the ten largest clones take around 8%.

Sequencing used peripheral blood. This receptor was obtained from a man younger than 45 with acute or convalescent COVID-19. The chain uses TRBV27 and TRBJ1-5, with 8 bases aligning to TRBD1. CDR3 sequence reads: CASSYTGGNNQPQHF. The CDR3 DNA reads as TGTGCCAGCAGTTACACAGGGGGAAACAATCAGCCCCAGCATTTT.